This T cell receptor beta chain was obtained from a study of shared clonotypes between healthy human individuals (dated by TCRdb to about 2020). Context from the whole study: The cohort comprised a couple of women and a few men aged 18 to 49 years. For each donor, CD4 naive and CD4 memory were each run on three plates, CD8 naive on two plates, and CD8 memory on one plate. Blood TCR repertoires of several healthy adults were deeply sequenced to estimate repertoire size and the extent of clonotype sharing between individuals. Different laboratories and diverse techniques were used to prepare libraries and sequence TCR repertoires, to increase sequencing depth and limit assay-specific biases. Between about 0.85 and 10 billion PBMCs per donor were obtained by leukapheresis.

Using the deep immunoSEQ assay, TCR CDR3 regions were amplified from genomic DNA by multiplex PCR. Extracted genomic DNA from each cell subset was spread evenly across all wells of several immunoSEQ 96-well plates, with each plate serving as a replicate. Each replicate PCR for sorted subsets received roughly 0.2 ug genomic DNA, equal to roughly 29,000 T cell genomes. The purified libraries were quantified using a Qubit 3.0 fluorometer, sized with a Bioanalyzer 2100, and then quantified again using the KAPA Library Quantification kit. Each immunoSEQ 96-well plate was sequenced on its own single-read 150-cycle Illumina NextSeq 550 flow cell. The study's own analysis went as follows. The immunoSEQ output contained only junctional sequences without quality scores, so filtering could not match that applied to full-length reads. To assign V/J genes and CDR3, sequences were annotated against IMGT germline references using PyIR, a Python wrapper for IgBLAST v1.9. Reads were filtered out if the reads had weak V/J assignments (E-value above 1e-6), no CDR3, stop codons, out-of-frame junctions, or ambiguous translated residues. V3J clonotypes were defined by identical inferred V gene, J gene, and CDR3 amino acid sequence. The percentage overlap between two repertoires was calculated by dividing the number of shared unique clonotypes by the size of the smaller repertoire. Richness of each repertoire was evaluated using RTK rarefaction, the Chao1 estimator, and Recon v2.1 estimates of unobserved clonotypes. Generation probabilities for all TCRbeta clonotypes obtained by the gDNA method from a handful of donors were computed using OLGA. In TCRdb, the immuneACCESS table is reduced to in-frame sequences with V and J assigned. These tables do not hold every clone; where another copy was compared, an unresolved V gene accounts for under half, and the others remain unexplained. The DNA was the basis for D and trimming; V, J and clone size are from that table. The sample table contains 2.5 million or so clones; only one count was recorded for approximately 92% of them. Around 0.14% of the sample is taken by the ten largest.

In regard to this clone: Its antigen target is currently unknown. Base qualities are not at hand, and no much larger clone is one base apart.

Donors were healthy HIV-negative adults with no recently reported acute infections or vaccinations. Only Caucasian adults living in Nashville, Tennessee, USA were represented among the donors. Magnetic negative selection was used to enrich CD4+ T cells, after which naive cells were positively selected on CD45RA and the negative fraction became the memory subset. After blood collection by leukapheresis, PBMCs were isolated using Ficoll-Histopaque density gradient centrifugation and then cryopreserved in the vapor phase of liquid nitrogen. Analytical flow cytometry was used to check the purity and quantity of each magnetically sorted T cell population. Each sorted fraction had its genomic DNA isolated and then quantified by UV absorbance on a Nanodrop 2000c. V sheds 4 bases and J sheds 4 bases, leaving 8 bases between their ends. The germline V gene (reference sequence) yields LNHDA for CDR1 and SQIVND for CDR2. The CDR3 runs 13 residues from the cysteine to the phenylalanine. Only the CDR3 region is kept as DNA, spanning 39 bases read in frame from base 1.

Broader findings and caveats from the paper: Compared with non-shared clonotypes, clonotypes shared by all four sorted-subset donors had higher generation probabilities. Only blood was sampled, and tissue TCR repertoires likely differ from those in blood. Because the study included only a small number of donors, the genetic and exposure-history diversity represented was limited. Larger estimated clonotype richness was generally found for naive subsets than for memory subsets. Pairwise subsampling led to the expectation that sequencing depth would affect the degree of clonotype sharing among donors. Sharing across a few donors was observed for approximately 4.6% of naive CD4, over 3% of naive CD8, about 2.3% of memory CD4, and about 0.4% of memory CD8 clonotypes. Even with the large sequencing depth, rarefaction of the sorted-subset datasets indicated that sequencing was incomplete.

What was sequenced was naive CD4+ T cells sorted from blood. Per the publication, the cell subset or site label means: CD45RA+ positively selected. This TCR derives from a man younger than 35 in good health. This receptor chain uses TRBV19 and TRBJ1-5; too little of a D gene remains to name it. Here is the DNA: TGTGCCAGTAGTAAAGCAACTAATCAGCCCCAGCATTTT. It is translated as CASSKATNQPQHF.